This TCR beta chain appears in the sequencing data of a study of post-analysis software for immune sequencing data. cDNA libraries of TCR beta carried unique molecular identifiers. MiXCR, applied by TCRdb to the PCR reads, yields one record per CDR3 protein. Of about 460,000 distinct CDR3 sequences listed, roughly 46% are singletons. Study observations and caveats: Controls showed significantly higher normalized Chao1 diversity than did multiple sclerosis patients. Those samples that were prepared in the same batch co-clustered strongly by F measure. With TRBV5-6, TRBV5-1 and TRBV20-1 included, several TRBV segments were more frequent in patients than in controls.

This clonotype is a singleton in its sample. The antigen remains unidentified. CDR3 length equals 18 residues. V shed 5 bases, J shed 0 bases, and the junction held 11 bases outside the gene matches. Germline V lookup: CDR1 LNHDA, CDR2 SQIVND (reference sequence). Sequenced: blood. The receptor's source is a girl aged 10 to 17 with multiple sclerosis. The chain recombines TRBV19 with TRBJ2-3; TRBD1 matches at 10 bases. The chain's CDR3 is CASSPRTGGLMSTDTQYF. CDR3 DNA sequence: TGTGCCAGTAGTCCGAGGACAGGGGGACTAATGAGCACAGATACGCAGTATTTT.